The clone carrying this T cell receptor (beta chain) was seen a few times. The antigen is unknown. The entry originates in a study of response to subunit inactivated influenza vaccine. Whole-study findings and limits: Each seasonal flu vaccination may recruit only limited new T cells, authors suggested.

The CDR3 is made up of 16 amino acids. The germline V gene has CDR1 LGHNA and CDR2 YSLEER. Trimming pared 0 bases from V and 7 bases from J, leaving 15 bases between. TCRdb re-analysed the RT-PCR reads in MiXCR, keeping a single row per CDR3 protein. The table has 170,000 or so distinct CDR3 sequences, roughly 10% seen once. This receptor was obtained from a man between 50 and 69 years old who received an inactivated influenza vaccine. V gene TRBV4-3 combines with J gene TRBJ1-4; TRBD1 might be the D (5 bases). The source material was CD8+ T cells sorted from PBMCs, sampled 23 to 25 months after vaccination. This CDR3 reads CASSQELGLGGEKLFF. In nucleotides, the CDR3 is TGCGCCAGCAGCCAAGAGTTGGGGCTGGGGGGTGAAAAACTGTTTTTT.